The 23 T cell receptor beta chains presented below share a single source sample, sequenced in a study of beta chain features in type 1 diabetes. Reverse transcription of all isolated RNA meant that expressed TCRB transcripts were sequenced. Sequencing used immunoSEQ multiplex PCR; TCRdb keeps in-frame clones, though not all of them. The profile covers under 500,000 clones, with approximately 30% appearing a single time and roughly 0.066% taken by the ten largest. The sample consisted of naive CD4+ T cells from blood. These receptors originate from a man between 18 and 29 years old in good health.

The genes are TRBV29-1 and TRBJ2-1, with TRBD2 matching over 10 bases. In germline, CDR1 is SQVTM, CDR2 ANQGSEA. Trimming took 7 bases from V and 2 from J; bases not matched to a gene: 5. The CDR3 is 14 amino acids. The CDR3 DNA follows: TGCAGCGGTACACTAGCGGGACCCTACAATGAGCAGTTCTTC. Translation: CSGTLAGPYNEQFF.

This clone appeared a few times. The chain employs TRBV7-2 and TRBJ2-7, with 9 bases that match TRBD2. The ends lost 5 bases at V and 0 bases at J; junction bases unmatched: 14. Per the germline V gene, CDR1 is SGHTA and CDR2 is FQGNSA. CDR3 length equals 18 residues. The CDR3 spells CASSGGGVSGPGSYEQYF. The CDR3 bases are TGTGCCAGCAGCGGCGGGGGGGTAAGCGGGCCAGGCTCCTACGAGCAGTACTTC.

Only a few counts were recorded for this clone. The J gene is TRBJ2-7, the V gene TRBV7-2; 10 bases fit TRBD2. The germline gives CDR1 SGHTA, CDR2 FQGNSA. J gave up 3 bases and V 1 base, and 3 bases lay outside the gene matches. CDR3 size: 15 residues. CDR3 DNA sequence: TGTGCCAGCAGCTTAGTATCTAGCGGGAGCTACGAGCAGTACTTC. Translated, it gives CASSLVSSGSYEQYF.

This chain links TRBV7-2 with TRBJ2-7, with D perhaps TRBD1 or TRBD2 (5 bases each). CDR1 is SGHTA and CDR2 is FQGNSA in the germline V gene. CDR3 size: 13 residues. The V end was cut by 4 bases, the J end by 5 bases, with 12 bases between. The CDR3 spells CASSSRGYDEQYF. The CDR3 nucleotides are TGTGCCAGCAGCTCCCGGGGCTACGACGAGCAGTACTTC.

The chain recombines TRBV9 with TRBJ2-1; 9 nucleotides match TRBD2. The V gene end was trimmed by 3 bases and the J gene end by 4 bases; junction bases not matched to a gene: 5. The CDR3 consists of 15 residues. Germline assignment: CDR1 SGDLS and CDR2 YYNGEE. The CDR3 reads CASSARTSEYNEQFF. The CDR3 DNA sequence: TGTGCCAGCAGCGCCCGGACTAGCGAATACAATGAGCAGTTCTTC.

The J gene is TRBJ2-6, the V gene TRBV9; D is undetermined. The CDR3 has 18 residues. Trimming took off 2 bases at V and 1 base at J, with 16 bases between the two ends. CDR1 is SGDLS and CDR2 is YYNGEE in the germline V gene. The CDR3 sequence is CASSVLSGSESGANVLTF. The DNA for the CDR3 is TGTGCCAGCAGCGTTTTGTCAGGTTCGGAGTCTGGGGCCAACGTCCTGACTTTC.

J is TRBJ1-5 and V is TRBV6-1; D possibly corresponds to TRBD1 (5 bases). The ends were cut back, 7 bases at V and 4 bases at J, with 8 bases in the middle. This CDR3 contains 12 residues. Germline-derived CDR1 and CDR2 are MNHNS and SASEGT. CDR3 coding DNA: TGTGCCAGCACAGGGATGAATCAGCCCCAGCATTTT. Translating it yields CASTGMNQPQHF.

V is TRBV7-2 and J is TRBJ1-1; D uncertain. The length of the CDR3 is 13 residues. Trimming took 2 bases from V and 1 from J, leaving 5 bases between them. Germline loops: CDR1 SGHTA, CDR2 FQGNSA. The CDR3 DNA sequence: TGTGCCAGCAGCTTAACCTGGAACACTGAAGCTTTCTTT. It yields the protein CASSLTWNTEAFF.

The CDR3 DNA sequence: TGCAGCGTTGAAAGGGCTAGCGCGAGCTCCTACAATGAGCAGTTCTTC. This codes for CSVERASASSYNEQFF. The J gene is TRBJ2-1, the V gene TRBV29-1; possible D gene TRBD2, 6 bases. V dropped 2 bases and J dropped 0 bases, with 14 bases sitting between them. CDR3 length: 16 residues. Germline CDR1 SQVTM, CDR2 ANQGSEA.

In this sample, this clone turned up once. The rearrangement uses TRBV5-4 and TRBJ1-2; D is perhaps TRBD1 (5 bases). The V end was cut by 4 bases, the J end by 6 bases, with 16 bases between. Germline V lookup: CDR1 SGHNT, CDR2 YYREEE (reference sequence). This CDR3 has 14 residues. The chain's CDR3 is CASSVRDQRHGYTF. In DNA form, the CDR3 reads TGTGCCAGCAGCGTCCGGGACCAAAGACATGGCTACACCTTC.

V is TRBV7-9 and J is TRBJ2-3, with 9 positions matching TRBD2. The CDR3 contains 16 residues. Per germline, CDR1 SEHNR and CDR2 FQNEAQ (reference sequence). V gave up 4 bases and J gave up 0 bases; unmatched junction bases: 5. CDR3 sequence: CASSSPAGGSTDTQYF. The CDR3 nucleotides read TGTGCCAGCAGCTCTCCAGCGGGAGGTAGCACAGATACGCAGTATTTT.

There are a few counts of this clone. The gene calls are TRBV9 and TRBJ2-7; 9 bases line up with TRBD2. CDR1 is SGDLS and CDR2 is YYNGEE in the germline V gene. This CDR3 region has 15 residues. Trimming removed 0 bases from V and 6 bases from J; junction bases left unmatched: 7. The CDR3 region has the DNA TGTGCCAGCAGCGTAGCGGCGGGAGGGCCTCTCGAGCAGTACTTC. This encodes CASSVAAGGPLEQYF.

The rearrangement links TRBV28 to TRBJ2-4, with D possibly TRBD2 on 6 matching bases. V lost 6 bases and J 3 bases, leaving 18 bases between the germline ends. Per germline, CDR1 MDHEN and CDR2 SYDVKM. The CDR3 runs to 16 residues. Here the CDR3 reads CASRSPGGEDKNIQYF. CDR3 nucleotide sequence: TGTGCCAGCAGGAGCCCAGGAGGGGAGGACAAAAACATTCAGTACTTC.

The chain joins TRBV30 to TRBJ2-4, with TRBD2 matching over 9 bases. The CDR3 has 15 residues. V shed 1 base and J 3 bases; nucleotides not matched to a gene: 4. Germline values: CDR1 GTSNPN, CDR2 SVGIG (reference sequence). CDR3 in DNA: TGTGCCTGGAGTGGACTAGCGGTGAACAAAAACATTCAGTACTTC. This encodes CAWSGLAVNKNIQYF.

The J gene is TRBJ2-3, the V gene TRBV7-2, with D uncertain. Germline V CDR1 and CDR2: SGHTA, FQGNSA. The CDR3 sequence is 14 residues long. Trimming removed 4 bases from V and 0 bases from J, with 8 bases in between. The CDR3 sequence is CASSSALSTDTQYF. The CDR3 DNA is TGTGCCAGCAGCTCCGCCCTAAGCACAGATACGCAGTATTTT.

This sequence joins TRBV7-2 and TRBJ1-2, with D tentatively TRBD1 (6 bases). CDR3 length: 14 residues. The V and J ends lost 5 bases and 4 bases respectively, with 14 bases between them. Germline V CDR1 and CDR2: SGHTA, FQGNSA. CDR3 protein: CASSPTGQSYGYTF. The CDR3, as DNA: TGTGCCAGCAGCCCGACAGGACAAAGCTATGGCTACACCTTC.

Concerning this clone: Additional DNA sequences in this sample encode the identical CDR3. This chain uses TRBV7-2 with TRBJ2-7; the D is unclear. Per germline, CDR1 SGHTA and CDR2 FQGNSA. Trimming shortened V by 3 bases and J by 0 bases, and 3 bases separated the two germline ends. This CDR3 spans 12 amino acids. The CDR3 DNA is TGTGCCAGCAGCTTGAGCTCCTACGAGCAGTACTTC. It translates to CASSLSSYEQYF.

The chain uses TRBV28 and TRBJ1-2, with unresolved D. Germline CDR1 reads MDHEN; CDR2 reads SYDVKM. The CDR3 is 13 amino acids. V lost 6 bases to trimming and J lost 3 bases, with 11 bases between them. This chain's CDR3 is CASSQWEDYGYTF. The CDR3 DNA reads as TGTGCCAGCAGCCAATGGGAAGACTATGGCTACACCTTC.

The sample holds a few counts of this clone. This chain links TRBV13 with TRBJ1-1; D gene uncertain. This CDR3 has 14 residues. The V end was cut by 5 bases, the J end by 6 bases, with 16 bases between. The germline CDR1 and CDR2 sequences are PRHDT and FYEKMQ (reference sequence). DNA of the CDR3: TGTGCCAGCAGCCGCCGGGCTGAGGACCCTGAAGCTTTCTTT. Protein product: CASSRRAEDPEAFF.

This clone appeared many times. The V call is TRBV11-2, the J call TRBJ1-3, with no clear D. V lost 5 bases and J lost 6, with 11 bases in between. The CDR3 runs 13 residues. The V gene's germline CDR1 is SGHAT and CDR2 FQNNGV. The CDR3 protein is CASSPLDENTIYF. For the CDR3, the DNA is TGTGCCAGCAGCCCCCTCGACGAAAACACCATATATTTT.

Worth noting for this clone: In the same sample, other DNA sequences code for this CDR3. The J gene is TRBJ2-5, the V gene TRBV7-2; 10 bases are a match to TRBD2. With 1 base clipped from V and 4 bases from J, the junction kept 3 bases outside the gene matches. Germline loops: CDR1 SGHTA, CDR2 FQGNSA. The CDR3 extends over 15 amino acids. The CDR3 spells CASSLGLAGAETQYF. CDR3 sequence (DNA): TGTGCCAGCAGCTTAGGCCTAGCGGGAGCAGAGACCCAGTACTTC.

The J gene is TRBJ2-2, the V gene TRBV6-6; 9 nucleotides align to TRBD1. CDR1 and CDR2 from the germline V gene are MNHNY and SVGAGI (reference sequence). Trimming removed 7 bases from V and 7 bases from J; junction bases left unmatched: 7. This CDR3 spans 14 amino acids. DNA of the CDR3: TGTGCCAGCAACCGGGACAGGGACGGCGGGGAGCTGTTTTTT. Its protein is CASNRDRDGGELFF.

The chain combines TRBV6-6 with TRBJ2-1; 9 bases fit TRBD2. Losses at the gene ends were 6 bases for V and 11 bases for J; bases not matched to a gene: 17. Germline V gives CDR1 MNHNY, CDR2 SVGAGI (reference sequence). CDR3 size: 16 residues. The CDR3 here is CASSPIAGVTQSQQFF. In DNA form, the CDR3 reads TGTGCCAGCAGCCCCATAGCGGGAGTAACTCAGTCCCAGCAGTTCTTC.